This TCR beta chain came from a study of cytomegalovirus exposure and HLA in healthy donors (dated by TCRdb to about 2017). Broadly, across the study: According to an earlier analysis of a few hundred of the donors, roughly 180 million T cells yielded 120 million or so unique TCR beta sequences and 276 Gb of sequence data. An early release that covered roughly 600 HLA-typed donors contained approximately 300 gigabases of sequencing data and some 87 million unique TCR sequences. The genetic ancestry cluster associated with self-reported Caucasian donors included approximately 85% of the 300 to 450 genotyped donors. The aim of the study was to test whether cataloging public T cell receptors could identify signatures of past pathogen exposure. The T cell repertoires of 700 or so subjects were profiled by immunosequencing and related to cytomegalovirus serostatus. Besides the first cohort of 666 subjects, a separate validation cohort made up of over 100 different subjects was used. To predict cytomegalovirus infection status, the study brought together high-throughput TCR immunosequencing, statistical association of individual TCRs with disease status, and machine learning. To study patterns of TCR occurrence, a later analysis re-analyzed previously published TCR beta repertoires from 500 to 850 donors and added high-resolution HLA genotyping. Rather than drawing on any new phenotypic data, the later analysis identified candidate immune exposures from TCR beta sequences and the way those sequences occurred across donors. An earlier analysis of about 600 of the donors used high-throughput TCR beta sequencing to judge whether each TCR beta V gene segment behaved as functional or pseudogenic. Alongside the repertoire data, information on donor age, sex, ethnicity and CMV serostatus was compiled. Genome-wide SNP genotypes for about 55% of the roughly 670 donors were used in a later genetic analysis, which treated that subset as a discovery cohort. All discovery cohort repertoires had been generated on a single sequencing platform. HLA typing included class I and class II loci at four-digit resolution. Typing coverage differed by locus: A, B, C, DRB1 and DQB1 were typed in roughly 629-630 donors, DQA1 in roughly 500, DPA1 in 600 to 610, and DPB1 in just under 480. Because of strong linkage in the cohort, 5 or 6 DR-DQ haplotypes were treated as single units for association and clustering. Among roughly 400 genotyped donors of the cohort, an average of roughly 230,000 unique TCR beta nucleotide sequences was sequenced per donor, of which 15% to 20% were non-productive. Overall study outcomes, separate from this receptor: Correlated functional status among segregating V segments might be attributable to linkage disequilibrium, but an unknown experimental factor could not be ruled out. A later genetic analysis reported fewer N-insertions in productive TCRs among donors in an Asian-associated ancestry cluster than the roughly 620-donor mean. In vitro tests confirmed that three of the cytomegalovirus-associated TCR beta chains recognize cytomegalovirus antigens. A total of 164 TCR beta chains were listed by the study as associated with cytomegalovirus. A further reported finding was that TCR beta sequences accurately predicted the HLA-A and HLA-B alleles for most subjects in the first cohort. Because the 87-base-pair reads could not distinguish some IMGT-functional V segments, including TRBV6-2 and TRBV6-3, those segments were excluded. Because counts were too low, about 15 rarely observed V segments, including chromosome 9 orphons, were left out of the earlier analysis of a few hundred of the donors. An earlier analysis of approximately 500 of the donors showed that most TCR beta V segments appeared in productive rearrangements either about 87% or about 30% of the time, which broadly matched IMGT annotations. According to a later analysis, parvovirus B19, influenza, CMV and Epstein-Barr virus appeared linked to several top co-occurrence clusters. A later genetic analysis associated a missense DCLRE1C variant with V-gene and J-gene trimming of TCR beta chains, and an independent cohort replicated the association. In both the original and validation cohorts, the classifier was reported to diagnose cytomegalovirus status with high specificity and sensitivity. A group of highly shared sequence variants was considered likely to be a technical artifact of the sequencing pipeline. Presence/absence analyses assumed roughly uniform sequencing depth across donors, an assumption that may not hold. In a later analysis, TCR association rates were found to vary across HLA loci, with the most associated TCRs seen for DRB1 alleles and the fewest for HLA-C alleles. The authors suggested that the approach could potentially be generalized to other disease states and immunological phenotypes. Most TCR sequences were seen in very few donors, while some public TCRs were found in many individuals. In a later analysis, HLA-associated TCR beta chains were found to be more clonally expanded and to have lower generation probabilities than equally common non-associated chains. In a later analysis, most CMV-associated TCR beta chains were found to appear HLA-restricted, with HLA associations seemingly driven largely by CMV exposure. When HLA alleles, especially DR and DQ, strongly co-occurred, attributing TCR associations to individual alleles was difficult. HLA typing was unavailable for some donors at each locus, so association tests used only the typed subset. The only immune exposure information available for the cohort was CMV serostatus. At a false discovery rate of 0.05, a later analysis linked roughly 17,000 TCR beta sequences to specific HLA alleles. The cohort was sequenced for TCR beta chains only, and without alpha or paired-chain data the features that could be detected were limited.

A note on this clone: This clone's antigen is unknown. Base qualities are not recorded, but no much larger clone differs from it by a single base.

From cysteine to phenylalanine, the CDR3 is 12 amino acids long. Of the read, only the CDR3 DNA is kept; its 36 bases are in frame from base 1. From the germline V gene, CDR1 is SGDLS and CDR2 is YYNGEE. V was cut back by 5 bases and J by 6 bases, leaving a gap of 10 bases between them. Library creation used the immunoSEQ multiplex PCR assay. For the multiplex PCR, a mixture combining 60 forward primers for TCR Vbeta segments and 13 reverse primers for TCR Jbeta segments was used. The CDR3 region of rearranged TCR beta genes was amplified from genomic DNA with a multiplex PCR assay. The amplified TCR beta libraries were sequenced on the Illumina HiSeq System as 87-base-pair reads. The study's own analysis went as follows. In a later analysis, around 80 million unique TCR beta chains were counted across the roughly 670 repertoires, and roughly 11 million of these chains were shared by at least two donors. A nearest-neighbor algorithm error-corrected the raw reads and collapsed the reads into unique sequences, merging closely related sequences to remove PCR and sequencing errors. V, D and J gene segments were assigned by aligning CDR3 sequences to IMGT reference sequences. For a sequence to be retained, at least a six-nucleotide match to both a V gene segment and a J gene segment was required. A rearrangement was called productive if the CDR3 had no stop codons and remained in frame with V and J, and every other rearrangement was called non-productive. CDR3 was defined by IMGT convention, running from the second conserved V-encoded cysteine to the conserved J-encoded phenylalanine. Sequences without an unambiguous match to a single V gene segment were excluded from the earlier analysis of 450 to 750 of the donors. In an earlier analysis of some 590 of the donors, a V segment was called functional when productive rearrangements were above 56.7%, and segregating when the standard deviation between donors exceeded 5%. A statistical classification framework was developed to diagnose cytomegalovirus status using the catalog of TCR beta chain sequences. In a later analysis, TCR nucleotide sequences were compared against IMGT/GENE-DB human TR gene sequences so that V and J genes could be assigned. Using the TCRdist pipeline, a later analysis assigned CDR3 sequences along with most-parsimonious VDJ recombination scenarios. In a later analysis, each TCR beta chain was defined by its CDR3 amino acid sequence together with its V-gene family, and reads without a unique V-gene family were excluded. To address suspected cross-contamination and a sequencing artifact, a later analysis removed around 590 highly shared, low-generation-probability nucleotide sequences. A later analysis calculated a clonal expansion index for each public chain from normalized within-repertoire ranks of inferred template counts. Generation probabilities in a later analysis came from a VDJ recombination model fitted to out-of-frame rearrangements, and those results were checked against IGoR. Hypergeometric tests were used in a later analysis to score TCR-TCR, TCR-HLA and TCR-CMV co-occurrence, with a repertoire-size bias correction applied to the TCR pairs. In a later analysis, false discovery rates were estimated by permuting HLA or CMV assignments 20 times. A later analysis grouped co-occurring TCRs with DBSCAN, adding TCRdist sequence similarity when clustering within HLA-allele-positive subsets. Co-occurrence clustering excluded repertoires with fewer than 30,000 or more than 120,000 public chains, plus five with anomalous nucleotide sharing. TCRdb took over this immuneACCESS table, retaining in-frame rearrangements with V and J assigned. Such tables are incomplete; in checked studies, under half of the missing clones stem from an unresolved V gene, and the remainder is unexplained. V, J and clone size reflect that table, while D and trimming were determined from the DNA. The sample has around 91,000 clones on record, about two thirds of them singletons. The top ten constitute 2% to 2.5% of the sample.

The cohort consisted of 650 to 700 healthy bone marrow donors. Cohort members were all nominally healthy when sampled, although unrecorded immune exposures were likely present. Of the 600 or so cohort members, about 290 had a positive CMV serostatus and approximately 370 had a negative one, while no CMV serostatus was recorded for the donor. A peripheral blood sample was provided by each donor, and peripheral blood mononuclear cells were used for TCR beta sequencing. Genomic DNA extraction from the blood cell samples was performed with the Qiagen DNeasy Blood Extraction Kit. Source material: PBMCs. The V and J segments used are TRBV9 and TRBJ2-3, with the D gene uncertain. The receptor was derived from a human donor in good health. DNA sequence: TGTGCCAGCAGTTCCTCCGCGGATACGCAGTATTTT. It is translated as CASSSSADTQYF.